This T cell receptor (beta chain) originates from a study of tumor-infiltrating lymphocytes in primary liver carcinoma. Turning to the study itself: Subjects presented with primary liver carcinoma managed by surgical resection. The tumors, T1-T3 N0M0 lesions, were roughly 4 to 10 cm across. Findings and caveats of the study: Tumor region pairs overlapped more than did tumor-adjacent and tumor-blood pairs.

The V segment lost 5 bases and the J segment 5 bases; nucleotides outside the gene matches: 7. This CDR3 has 14 residues. cDNA specific to TCR beta was made from 500 ng of total RNA, with a constant-region primer employed for priming. Construction of TCR beta libraries relied on three successive nested multiplex PCR rounds employing slightly modified ARM-PCR. PCR rounds one and two used TRBV1-TRBV30 forward primers with a C-beta reverse primer for 10 cycles each. TCRdb re-called the multiplex PCR reads through MiXCR, storing one row per CDR3 protein. The repertoire holds more than 150,000 distinct CDR3 sequences, with about 60% as singletons. RNA isolated from unsorted whole blood supplied the blood RNA, with germline DNA also extracted. A sample of 3.5 to 4 milliliters of peripheral blood was taken before surgery. About this clonotype: Its cognate antigen is unknown.

The sample was peripheral blood. The V call is TRBV12-3 or TRBV12-4, the J call TRBJ2-5; 8 bases line up with TRBD2. The clonotype comes from a middle-aged man with primary liver carcinoma and hepatitis B virus infection. CDR3 region: CASSPRTSRETQYF. In nucleotides, the CDR3 is TGTGCCAGCAGTCCCAGGACTAGCCGGGAGACCCAGTACTTC.